Listed below are T cell receptor beta chains from one sample, sequenced in a study of T cell responses to AZD1222 COVID-19 vaccine. Sequenced by immunoSEQ multiplex PCR; TCRdb stores in-frame clones only, minus some. The sample records 100,000 to 150,000 clones, 90% being singletons. This specimen was peripheral blood, taken on day 0 of MenACWY control vaccination. The receptors shown here come from an adult in good health. Both conserved end residues are part of each CDR3. Fields, in order: D gene, V gene, J gene, clone size, CDR3 protein. The D gene is left open where the match is weak. Only part of the rows carry a size: once, few, many, or a class if the clone is expanded.

>-|TRBV27|TRBJ2-3|-
CASSLSTASVTQYF
>-|TRBV28|TRBJ2-2|-
CASSLVRRTGTGELFF
>TRBD1|TRBV12-3/TRBV12-4|TRBJ1-2|few
CASSYRTGGGYTF
>-|TRBV2|TRBJ1-1|-
CASNPSGKAFF
>-|TRBV2|TRBJ2-7|once
CASSPGREQYF
>-|TRBV10-3|TRBJ1-3|-
CAISESSGGSSGNTIYF
>-|TRBV9|TRBJ2-1|-
CASSLPRGASYNEQFF
>TRBD1|TRBV2|TRBJ1-2|-
CASSERGQNYGYTF
>TRBD1|TRBV12-3/TRBV12-4|TRBJ2-7|few
CASSPGTAYEQYF
>-|TRBV11-2|TRBJ2-1|-
CASSLDRNEQFF
>-|TRBV4-3|TRBJ1-1|-
CASSQDVVGDGMNTEAFF
>TRBD1|TRBV5-1|TRBJ2-2|-
CASSSGQVTGELFF
>-|TRBV5-4|TRBJ1-6|-
CASGAGDSPLHF
>-|TRBV28|TRBJ2-6|-
CASSFFWDSGANVLTF
>-|TRBV2|TRBJ2-7|-
CASSERIYEQYF